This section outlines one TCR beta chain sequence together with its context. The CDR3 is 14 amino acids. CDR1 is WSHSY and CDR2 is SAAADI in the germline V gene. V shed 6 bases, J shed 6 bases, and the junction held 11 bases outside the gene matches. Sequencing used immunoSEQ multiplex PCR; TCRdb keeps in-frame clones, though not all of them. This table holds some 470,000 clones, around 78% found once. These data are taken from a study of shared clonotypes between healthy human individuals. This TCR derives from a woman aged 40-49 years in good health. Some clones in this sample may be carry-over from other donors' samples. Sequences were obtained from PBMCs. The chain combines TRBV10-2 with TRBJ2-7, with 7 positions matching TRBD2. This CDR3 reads CASRATPWGGEQYF. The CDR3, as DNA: TGCGCCAGCAGAGCGACACCCTGGGGGGGCGAGCAGTACTTC.